This T cell receptor (beta chain) was sequenced during a study of blood T cells in healthy people across ages. Study-wide points: Long-lived donors had more naive CD4+ cells and higher diversity than aged donors. The donors' CMV status was not determined, possibly confounding changes in expanded clonotypes.

Worth noting for this clonotype: Its specificity is not known.

Germline V lookup: CDR1 DFQATT, CDR2 SNEGSKA (reference sequence). This CDR3 region has 12 residues. Next came a second PCR, run for roughly 6 to 11 cycles, which used a sample-barcoded 5' primer along with a J-beta primer mix. Every sample gave at least 2.5 million paired-end reads containing CDR3. TCRdb independently ran MiXCR on the 5' RACE reads; one entry per CDR3 protein. The repertoire consists of about 1,600,000 distinct CDR3 sequences, with roughly 45% occurring once and the leading ten covering roughly 7.7%. The TCR comes from a woman in her late teens or twenties in good health. The chain couples TRBV20-1 to TRBJ1-4, with 11 nucleotides matching TRBD1. The sample taken for sequencing was blood. Written as DNA, the CDR3 is TGCAGGCCGGGACAGGGGGACGAAAAACTGTTTTTT. It specifies CRPGQGDEKLFF.